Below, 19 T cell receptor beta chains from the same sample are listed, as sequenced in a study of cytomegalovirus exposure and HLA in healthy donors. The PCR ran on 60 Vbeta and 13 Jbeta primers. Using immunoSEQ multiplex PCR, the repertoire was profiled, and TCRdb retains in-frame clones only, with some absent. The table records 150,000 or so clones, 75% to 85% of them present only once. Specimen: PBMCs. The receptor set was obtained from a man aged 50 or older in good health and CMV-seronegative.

The CDR3 sequence: CASRYRGEVNQPQHF. CDR3 sequence (DNA): TGTGCCAGCAGGTATCGGGGAGAGGTGAATCAGCCCCAGCATTTT. This chain uses TRBV6-6 with TRBJ1-5, with D uncertain. V was shortened by 6 bases and J by 4 bases, with 16 bases between the two germline ends. The CDR3 is 15 residues long. Germline V gene data show CDR1 as MNHNY and CDR2 as SVGAGI (reference sequence).

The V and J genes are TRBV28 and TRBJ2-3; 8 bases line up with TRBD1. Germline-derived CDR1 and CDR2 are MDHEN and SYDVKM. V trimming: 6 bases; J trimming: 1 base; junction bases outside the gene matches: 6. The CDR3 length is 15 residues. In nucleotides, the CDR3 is TGTGCCAGCAGCTCAGCGACAGGGGGCACAGATACGCAGTATTTT. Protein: CASSSATGGTDTQYF.

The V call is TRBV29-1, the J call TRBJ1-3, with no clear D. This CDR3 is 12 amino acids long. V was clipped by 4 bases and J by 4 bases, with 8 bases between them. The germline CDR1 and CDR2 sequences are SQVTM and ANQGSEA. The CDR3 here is CSVVLLGNTIYF. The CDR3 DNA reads TGCAGCGTTGTTTTACTCGGAAACACCATATATTTT.

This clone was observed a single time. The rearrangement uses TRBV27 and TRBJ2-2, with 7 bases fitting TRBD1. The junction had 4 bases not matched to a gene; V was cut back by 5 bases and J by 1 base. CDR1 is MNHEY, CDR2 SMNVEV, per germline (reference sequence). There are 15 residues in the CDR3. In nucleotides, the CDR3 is TGTGCCAGCAGTACAACAGGGGTGAACACCGGGGAGCTGTTTTTT. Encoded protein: CASSTTGVNTGELFF.

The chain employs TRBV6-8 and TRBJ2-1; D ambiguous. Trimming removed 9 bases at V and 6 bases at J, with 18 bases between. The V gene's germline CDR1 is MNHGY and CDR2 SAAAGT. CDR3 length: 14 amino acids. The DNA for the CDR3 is TGTGCCAGACTCGGCGGAAGTCTTTTCAATGAGCAGTTCTTC. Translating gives CARLGGSLFNEQFF.

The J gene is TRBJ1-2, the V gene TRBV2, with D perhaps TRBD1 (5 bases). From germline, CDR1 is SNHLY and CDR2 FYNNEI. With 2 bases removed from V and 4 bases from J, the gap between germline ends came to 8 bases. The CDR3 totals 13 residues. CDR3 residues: CASSELTAYGYTF. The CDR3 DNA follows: TGTGCCAGCAGTGAATTGACAGCCTATGGCTACACCTTC.

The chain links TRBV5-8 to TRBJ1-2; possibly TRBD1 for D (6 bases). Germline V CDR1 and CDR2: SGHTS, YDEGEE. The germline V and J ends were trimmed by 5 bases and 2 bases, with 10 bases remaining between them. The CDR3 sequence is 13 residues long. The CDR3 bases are TGTGCCAGCAGGCAAACAGGGAACTATGGCTACACCTTC. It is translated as CASRQTGNYGYTF.

The CDR3 loop reads CASSLGDRQPQHF. CDR3 nucleotide sequence: TGTGCCAGCAGTCTTGGGGACAGGCAGCCCCAGCATTTT. This chain uses TRBV6-1 with TRBJ1-5; 8 bases match TRBD1. CDR1 is MNHNS and CDR2 is SASEGT in the germline V gene. V shed 5 bases and J 7 bases; nucleotides not matched to a gene: 4. This CDR3 region has 13 residues.

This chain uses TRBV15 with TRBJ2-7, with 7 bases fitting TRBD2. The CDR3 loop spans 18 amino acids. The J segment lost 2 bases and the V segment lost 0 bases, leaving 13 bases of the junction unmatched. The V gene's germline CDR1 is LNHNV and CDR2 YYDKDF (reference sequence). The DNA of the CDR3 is TGTGCCACCAGCAGAGATGAAGGGCAGACTAGCTGGGCCTACGAGCAGTACTTC. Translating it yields CATSRDEGQTSWAYEQYF.

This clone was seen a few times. The CDR3 bases are TGTGCCAGCAGTCAAAAAACAGGGGCCTCGTACGAGCAGTACTTC. It is translated as CASSQKTGASYEQYF. The chain employs TRBV6-5 and TRBJ2-7; 7 positions agree with TRBD1. J was trimmed by 4 bases and V by 5 bases; bases with no gene match: 11. The CDR3 is made up of 15 amino acids. Per germline, CDR1 MNHEY and CDR2 SVGAGI.

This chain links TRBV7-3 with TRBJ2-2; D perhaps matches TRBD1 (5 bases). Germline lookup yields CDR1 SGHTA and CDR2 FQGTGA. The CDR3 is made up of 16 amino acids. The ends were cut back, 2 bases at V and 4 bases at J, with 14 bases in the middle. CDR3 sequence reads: CASSLFKAGITGELFF. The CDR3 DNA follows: TGTGCCAGCAGCTTATTCAAGGCAGGGATCACCGGGGAGCTGTTTTTT.

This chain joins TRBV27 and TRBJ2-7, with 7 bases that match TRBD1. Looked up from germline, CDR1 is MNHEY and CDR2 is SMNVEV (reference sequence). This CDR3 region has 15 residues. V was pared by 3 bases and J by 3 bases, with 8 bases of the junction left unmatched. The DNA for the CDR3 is TGTGCCAGCAGTTTCTCTGACAGGGTTGGCTACGAGCAGTACTTC. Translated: CASSFSDRVGYEQYF.

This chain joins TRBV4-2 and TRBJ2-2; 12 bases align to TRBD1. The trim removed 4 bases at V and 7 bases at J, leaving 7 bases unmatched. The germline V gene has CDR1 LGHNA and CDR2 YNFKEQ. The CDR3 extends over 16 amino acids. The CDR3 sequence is CASSPGQGAGGGELFF. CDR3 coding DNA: TGTGCCAGCAGCCCGGGACAGGGGGCAGGTGGCGGGGAGCTGTTTTTT.

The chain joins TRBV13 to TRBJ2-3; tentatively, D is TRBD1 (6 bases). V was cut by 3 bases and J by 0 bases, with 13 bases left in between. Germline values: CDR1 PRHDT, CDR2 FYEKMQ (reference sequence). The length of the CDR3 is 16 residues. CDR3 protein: CASSLTGHRSTDTQYF. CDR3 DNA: TGTGCCAGCAGCTTGACGGGACATAGGAGCACAGATACGCAGTATTTT.

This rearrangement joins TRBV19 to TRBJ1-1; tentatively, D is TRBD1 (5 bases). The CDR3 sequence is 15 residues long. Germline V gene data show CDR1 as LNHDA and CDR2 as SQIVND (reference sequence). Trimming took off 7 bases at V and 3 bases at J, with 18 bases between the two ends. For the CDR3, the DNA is TGTGCCAGTACCCAACAGATGGGGCTGGACACTGAAGCTTTCTTT. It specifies CASTQQMGLDTEAFF. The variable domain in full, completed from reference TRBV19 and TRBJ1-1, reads DGGITQSPKYLFRKEGQNVTLSCEQNLNHDAMYWYRQDPGQGLRLIYYSQIVNDFQKGDIAEGYSVSREKKESFPLTVTSAQKNPTAFYLCASTQQMGLDTEAFFGQGTRLTVV.

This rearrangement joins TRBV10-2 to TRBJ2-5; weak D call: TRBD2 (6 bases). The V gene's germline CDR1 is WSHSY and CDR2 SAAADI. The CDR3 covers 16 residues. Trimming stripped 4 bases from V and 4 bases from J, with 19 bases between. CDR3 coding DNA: TGCGCCAGCAGTGGCCCCGAGCGGGCAGGGACAGAGACCCAGTACTTC. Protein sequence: CASSGPERAGTETQYF.

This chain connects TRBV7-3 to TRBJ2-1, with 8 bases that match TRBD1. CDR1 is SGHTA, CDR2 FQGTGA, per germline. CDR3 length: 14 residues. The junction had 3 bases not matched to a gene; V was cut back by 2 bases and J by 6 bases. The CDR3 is CASSLVQGANEQFF. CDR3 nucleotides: TGTGCCAGCAGCTTAGTGCAGGGGGCCAATGAGCAGTTCTTC.

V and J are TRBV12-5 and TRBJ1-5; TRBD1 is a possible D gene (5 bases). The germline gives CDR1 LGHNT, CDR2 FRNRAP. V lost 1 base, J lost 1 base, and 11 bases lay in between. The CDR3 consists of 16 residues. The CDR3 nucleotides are TGTGCTAGTGGTTTGGGGGGGGTAGGGAGCAATCAGCCCCAGCATTTT. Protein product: CASGLGGVGSNQPQHF.

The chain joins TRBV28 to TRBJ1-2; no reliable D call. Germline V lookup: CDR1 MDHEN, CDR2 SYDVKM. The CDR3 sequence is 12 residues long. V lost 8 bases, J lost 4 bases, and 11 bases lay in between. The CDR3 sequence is CASGPPLYGYTF. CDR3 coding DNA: TGTGCCAGCGGGCCCCCTCTCTATGGCTACACCTTC.